The 32 T cell receptor beta chains presented below share a single source sample, sequenced in a study of human T cells and chemical hapten exposure. Time point noted: pre-sensitization, week 0. Stated treatment: therapeutic diphenylcyclopropenone sensitization with weekly scalp DPC. MiXCR, applied by TCRdb to the RACE reads, yields one record per CDR3 protein. Of a few hundred thousand distinct CDR3 sequences listed, 7.5% to 8% were seen once; the top ten hold roughly 1.2%. Sequencing used whole blood, obtained in connection with sensitization to the hapten diphenylcyclopropenone (DPC). The origin of the receptors is a man younger than 30 with alopecia areata. Some clones in this sample may be carry-over from other donors' samples.

This clonotype has just a few counts. This chain links TRBV4-3 with TRBJ1-6; TRBD1 is a possible D gene (5 bases). Germline values: CDR1 LGHNA, CDR2 YSLEER. V was trimmed by 1 base and J by 0 bases, leaving 16 bases between them. There are 19 residues in the CDR3. The CDR3 sequence is CASSQVKSGGSSYNSPLHF. The CDR3, as DNA: TGCGCCAGCAGCCAAGTCAAGAGCGGGGGGAGCTCCTATAATTCACCCCTCCACTTT.

This clonotype was counted only a few times. The chain carries TRBV27 and TRBJ2-1; TRBD2 matches at 7 bases. The CDR3 runs to 15 residues. The germline V gene encodes CDR1 MNHEY and CDR2 SMNVEV (reference sequence). V was clipped by 3 bases and J by 7 bases; unmatched bases: 9. The CDR3 DNA is TGTGCCAGCAGTTTGGCCGGGGGGAAATCAAATGAGCAGTTCTTC. This gives the protein CASSLAGGKSNEQFF.

V usage is TRBV15 and J usage is TRBJ2-3; the match to TRBD1 covers 7 bases. The CDR3 is made up of 19 amino acids. The ends lost 2 bases at V and 2 bases at J; junction bases unmatched: 16. The germline gives CDR1 LNHNV, CDR2 YYDKDF (reference sequence). In DNA, the CDR3 is TGTGCCACCAGCAGAAACCCCAGAAAGTTACAGGGGATCACAGATACGCAGTATTTT. The encoded protein is CATSRNPRKLQGITDTQYF.

The sample holds many counts of this clonotype. The chain joins TRBV7-2 to TRBJ2-3; D is ambiguous. Trimming cost V 3 bases and J 2 bases, with 15 bases left between them. The CDR3 runs 16 residues. Germline V lookup: CDR1 SGHTA, CDR2 FQGNSA. CDR3 nucleotide sequence: TGTGCCAGCAGCTTTCGCATGAACAGTCACACAGATACGCAGTATTTT. Its translation: CASSFRMNSHTDTQYF.

With respect to this clonotype: This may be a read error, as it is one base from a much larger clone. The rearrangement uses TRBV29-1 and TRBJ2-3; D remains ambiguous. Looked up from germline, CDR1 is SQVTM and CDR2 is ANQGSEA. This CDR3 is built from 11 residues. CDR3 sequence: CSVLSADTRYF. CDR3 nucleotides: TGCAGCGTTCTTTCGGCAGATACGCGGTATTTT.

This chain uses TRBV20-1 with TRBJ1-5; perhaps TRBD1 as D (5 bases). The CDR3 loop spans 14 amino acids. Germline V lookup: CDR1 DFQATT, CDR2 SNEGSKA (reference sequence). Between the trimmed V and J ends, which lost 5 bases and 9 bases, there was a span of 20 bases. As DNA, the CDR3 is TGCAGTGCTCCCCCGGCACAGGCCCATCGGCCCCAGCATTTT. It is translated as CSAPPAQAHRPQHF.

This clonotype was recorded a few times. V gene TRBV9 combines with J gene TRBJ2-1, with a possible D match to TRBD1 (6 bases). Trimming cost V 1 base and J 0 bases, with 11 bases left between them. CDR3 length: 16 residues. Germline assignment: CDR1 SGDLS and CDR2 YYNGEE. The CDR3 region has the DNA TGTGCCAGCAGCGTAAGGGGGTACAGCTCCTACAATGAGCAGTTCTTC. It codes for CASSVRGYSSYNEQFF.

In this sample, this clonotype turned up many times. The rearrangement joins TRBV7-2 to TRBJ1-1; D perhaps matches TRBD1 (5 bases). The CDR3 sequence is 16 residues long. The germline V and J ends were trimmed by 5 bases and 4 bases, with 20 bases remaining between them. CDR1 SGHTA and CDR2 FQGNSA come from the germline V gene. CDR3 DNA sequence: TGTGCCAGCAGCCAGAAACATTTCAGGGTTCGCACTGAAGCTTTCTTT. Its translation is CASSQKHFRVRTEAFF. Based on the CDR3 plus reference TRBV7-2 and TRBJ1-1, the full variable domain is GAGVSQSPSNKVTEKGKDVELRCDPISGHTALYWYRQSLGQGLEFLIYFQGNSAPDKSGLPSDRFSAERTGGSVSTLTIQRTQQEDSAVYLCASSQKHFRVRTEAFFGQGTRLTVV.

The chain recombines TRBV11-2 with TRBJ2-7; 9 positions match TRBD1. Germline CDR1 SGHAT, CDR2 FQNNGV. The junction had 3 bases not matched to a gene; V was cut back by 3 bases and J by 3 bases. The CDR3 covers 14 residues. The CDR3 region is CASSFGTGYYEQYF. The CDR3 DNA follows: TGTGCCAGCAGCTTTGGGACAGGGTACTACGAGCAGTACTTC. The full variable domain, completed using reference TRBV11-2 and TRBJ2-7, is EAGVAQSPRYKIIEKRQSVAFWCNPISGHATLYWYQQILGQGPKLLIQFQNNGVVDDSQLPKDRFSAERLKGVDSTLKIQPAKLEDSAVYLCASSFGTGYYEQYFGPGTRLTVT.

The table lists this clonotype with many counts. The rearrangement uses TRBV7-3 and TRBJ2-1; no clear D gene. This CDR3 comprises 13 residues. Trimming removed 5 bases at V and 8 bases at J, with 13 bases between. Germline values: CDR1 SGHTA, CDR2 FQGTGA. CDR3 region: CASSPLGSDEQFF. The CDR3, as DNA: TGTGCCAGCAGCCCCCTAGGGTCGGATGAGCAGTTCTTC.

The rearrangement joins TRBV7-8 to TRBJ2-6; D unresolved. The CDR3 covers 13 residues. Looked up from germline, CDR1 is SGHVS and CDR2 is FQNEAQ. The ends were cut back, 5 bases at V and 4 bases at J, with 6 bases in the middle. The CDR3 loop reads CASSPMGANVLTF. CDR3 DNA sequence: TGTGCCAGCAGCCCGATGGGGGCCAACGTCCTGACTTTC.

The chain recombines TRBV29-1 with TRBJ2-5, with D perhaps TRBD2 (7 bases). V shed 4 bases and J shed 5 bases, with 14 bases lying between them. The CDR3 is 13 residues long. CDR1 is SQVTM, CDR2 ANQGSEA, per germline. The CDR3 sequence is CSVVRGARETQYF. CDR3 nucleotides: TGCAGCGTTGTCCGGGGGGCCCGGGAGACCCAGTACTTC.

This rearrangement joins TRBV9 to TRBJ2-4; 7 positions agree with TRBD1. The CDR3 consists of 16 residues. J gave up 0 bases and V 0 bases, and 3 bases lay outside the gene matches. Germline V CDR1 and CDR2: SGDLS, YYNGEE. CDR3 nucleotides: TGTGCCAGCAGCGTAGGGGGACAGCTAGCCAAAAACATTCAGTACTTC. Its protein product is CASSVGGQLAKNIQYF.

The chain couples TRBV7-2 to TRBJ2-3; 14 bases match TRBD2. Losses at the gene ends were 6 bases for V and 2 bases for J; bases not matched to a gene: 4. The germline V gene encodes CDR1 SGHTA and CDR2 FQGNSA. This CDR3 contains 16 residues. The CDR3 spells CASSRTSGGPTDTQYF. CDR3 nucleotides: TGTGCCAGCAGTAGGACTAGCGGGGGGCCCACAGATACGCAGTATTTT.

This clonotype has a handful of counts. V usage is TRBV4-1 and J usage is TRBJ2-5; 12 bases are a match to TRBD2. CDR3 length: 16 amino acids. The V and J ends lost 2 bases and 5 bases, in that order; junction bases with no gene match: 6. Germline V gene lookup returns CDR1 MGHRA and CDR2 YSYEKL. This CDR3 is CASSQLAGGLQETQYF. The CDR3, as DNA: TGCGCCAGCAGCCAACTAGCGGGGGGGCTTCAGGAGACCCAGTACTTC.

This chain joins TRBV27 and TRBJ1-1, with a weak D call TRBD1 (5 bases). Germline assignment: CDR1 MNHEY and CDR2 SMNVEV (reference sequence). The CDR3 loop spans 14 amino acids. V was clipped by 8 bases and J by 0 bases, with 13 bases between them. The CDR3 reads CASCSRALNTEAFF. CDR3 nucleotide sequence: TGTGCCAGCTGTTCCAGGGCGTTGAACACTGAAGCTTTCTTT.

The rearrangement joins TRBV20-1 to TRBJ1-2; D unclear. The CDR3 has 13 residues. Trimming left V 2 bases short and J 3 bases short, with 10 bases between. CDR1 is DFQATT and CDR2 is SNEGSKA in the germline V gene (reference sequence). The CDR3: CSARITRYYGYTF. The CDR3 DNA is TGCAGTGCTAGAATTACCAGATACTATGGCTACACCTTC.

This clonotype has only a few counts. V gene TRBV29-1 combines with J gene TRBJ2-1; possible D gene TRBD1, 5 bases. Per the germline V gene, CDR1 is SQVTM and CDR2 is ANQGSEA. Trimming cost V 7 bases and J 12 bases, with 25 bases left between them. CDR3 size: 14 residues. The CDR3 bases are TGCAGCGCCAGAGATAGGGGAAGAAACAAGGGGCAGTTCTTC. Translating it yields CSARDRGRNKGQFF.

There are a few counts of this clonotype. The chain is built from TRBV25-1 and TRBJ2-2; 8 bases agree with TRBD2. After removal of 1 base from V and 9 bases from J, the junction contained 10 bases not matched to a gene. CDR3 length: 16 residues. Germline CDR1 and CDR2: MGHDK and SYGVNS. This CDR3 is CASSELTSGGVWELFF. The CDR3 DNA reads as TGTGCCAGCAGTGAATTGACCAGCGGGGGAGTGTGGGAGCTGTTTTTT.

This clonotype has just a few counts. J is TRBJ1-5 and V is TRBV18, with D perhaps TRBD1 (6 bases). The CDR3 extends over 15 amino acids. Germline CDR1 reads KGHSH; CDR2 reads LQKENI. Deletions cut 5 bases from V and 2 bases from J, with 13 bases between. In DNA, the CDR3 is TGTGCCAGCTCAAGGCCAGGGGAGGGCAATCAGCCCCAGCATTTT. Translating gives CASSRPGEGNQPQHF.

This clonotype was observed many times. J is TRBJ1-5 and V is TRBV20-1, with D perhaps TRBD1 (6 bases). CDR1 and CDR2 (germline): DFQATT, SNEGSKA (reference sequence). Trimming removed 6 bases at V and 8 bases at J, with 17 bases between. The CDR3 has 13 residues. The CDR3 loop reads CSAPRGGGKPQHF. The CDR3 nucleotides read TGCAGTGCACCGAGGGGGGGCGGGAAGCCCCAGCATTTT.

This clonotype was seen a few times. The chain recombines TRBV3-1 with TRBJ1-2; 7 nucleotides align to TRBD1. From germline, CDR1 is LGHDT and CDR2 YNNKEL (reference sequence). V dropped 5 bases and J dropped 4; count of bases not matched to a gene: 7. The length of the CDR3 is 14 residues. CDR3 sequence reads: CASSSQRTGYGYTF. CDR3 coding DNA: TGTGCCAGCAGCTCACAGCGGACAGGCTATGGCTACACCTTC.

This clonotype was detected many times. The V and J genes are TRBV7-9 and TRBJ2-7; D unclear. V dropped 3 bases and J dropped 4 bases, with 10 bases sitting between them. From germline, CDR1 is SEHNR and CDR2 FQNEAQ (reference sequence). The CDR3 has 13 residues. The CDR3 DNA follows: TGTGCCAGCAGCTTGATCGACGCATACGAGCAGTACGTC. Translated, it gives CASSLIDAYEQYV.

This clonotype was seen many times. The genes are TRBV7-8 and TRBJ2-2; 7 bases align to TRBD1. The CDR3 consists of 15 residues. J gave up 0 bases and V 6 bases, and 4 bases lay outside the gene matches. CDR1 SGHVS and CDR2 FQNEAQ come from the germline V gene. The CDR3 sequence: CASRSDRTNTGELFF. CDR3 DNA sequence: TGTGCCAGCAGATCGGACAGGACGAACACCGGGGAGCTGTTTTTT.

This clonotype was seen more than once but under ten times. The chain joins TRBV10-3 to TRBJ1-6, with D perhaps TRBD1 (6 bases). Per the germline V gene, CDR1 is ENHRY and CDR2 is SYGVKD. The V end was cut by 4 bases, the J end by 10 bases, with 20 bases between. This CDR3 comprises 16 residues. CDR3 DNA: TGTGCCATCAGTGCGATGTCGGGACAAGGAGCGTCACCCCTCCACTTT. This gives the protein CAISAMSGQGASPLHF.

The chain links TRBV27 to TRBJ2-2; TRBD1 is a possible D gene (7 bases). With 5 bases removed from V and 6 bases from J, the gap between germline ends came to 19 bases. Germline V CDR1 and CDR2: MNHEY, SMNVEV (reference sequence). CDR3 size: 16 residues. The CDR3 spells CASSPLRRGLAGELFF. In nucleotides, the CDR3 is TGTGCCAGCAGTCCCCTTCGGAGGGGGCTCGCCGGGGAGCTGTTTTTT.

This clonotype was picked up a small number of times. This CDR3 reads CASSFGQENYGYTF. The CDR3, as DNA: TGCGCCAGCAGTTTTGGACAGGAAAATTATGGCTACACCTTC. The genes are TRBV5-1 and TRBJ1-2; TRBD1 agrees at 7 bases. Per germline, CDR1 SGHRS and CDR2 YFSETQ. This CDR3 comprises 14 residues. After removal of 5 bases from V and 5 bases from J, the junction contained 9 bases not matched to a gene.

This clonotype was counted many times. The chain carries TRBV6-5 and TRBJ2-3, with 12 positions matching TRBD2. This CDR3 contains 16 residues. Germline V gene lookup returns CDR1 MNHEY and CDR2 SVGAGI. V shed 6 bases, J shed 2 bases, and the junction held 6 bases outside the gene matches. CDR3 sequence: CASRPLAGGVTDTQYF. The CDR3 bases are TGTGCCAGCAGGCCTCTAGCGGGGGGGGTCACAGATACGCAGTATTTT.

With regard to this clonotype: The junction departs from the called germline gene at one end, perhaps through a read error. The V gene is TRBV20-1, the J gene TRBJ1-1; D gene unclear. The CDR3 is 15 amino acids. Germline loops: CDR1 DFQATT, CDR2 SNEGSKA (reference sequence). The CDR3, as DNA: TGCGGTGCTAGAGACTTTCTGGGAGCGAACACTGAAGCTTTCTTT. Protein product: CGARDFLGANTEAFF.

This clonotype was observed at least ten times. The chain combines TRBV11-1 with TRBJ1-1; unclear D gene. V was trimmed by 10 bases and J by 1 base, leaving 16 bases between them. Germline CDR1 and CDR2: SGHAT and FQDESV (reference sequence). This CDR3 region has 14 residues. As DNA, the CDR3 is TGTGCCACCTCCGAGTCGGACCGGAACACTGAAGCTTTCTTT. Translation gives CATSESDRNTEAFF.

CDR3 in amino acids: CASSEIRDRAEAFF. CDR3 bases: TGTGCCAGCAGCGAGATCCGGGACAGGGCTGAAGCTTTCTTT. The chain joins TRBV7-9 to TRBJ1-1, with 9 bases fitting TRBD1. The germline V gene encodes CDR1 SEHNR and CDR2 FQNEAQ (reference sequence). V lost 5 bases to trimming and J lost 6 bases; unmatched junction nucleotides: 7. The CDR3 is 14 residues long.

V is TRBV28 and J is TRBJ1-1, with TRBD1 matching 8 bases. Germline assignment: CDR1 MDHEN and CDR2 SYDVKM. The CDR3 totals 16 residues. V lost 4 bases and J lost 2; bases outside the gene matches: 9. The CDR3 is CASSYLAGTGNTEAFF. The CDR3 DNA sequence: TGTGCCAGCAGTTACTTGGCCGGGACAGGTAACACTGAAGCTTTCTTT.